This T cell receptor beta chain is drawn from a study of memory CD4+ T cells and cytomegalovirus serostatus. Across the whole study: Of the healthy Belgian adults, 9 were CMV seropositive and 24 seronegative.

The CDR3 runs to 14 residues. Germline V CDR1 and CDR2: GTSNPN, SVGIG (reference sequence). The sort gate was single viable CD3+CD4+CD8-CD45RO+ cells for memory CD4+ T cells. Using immunoSEQ multiplex PCR, the repertoire was profiled, and TCRdb retains in-frame clones only, with some absent. The data contain about 56,000 clones, 82% of them singletons. About this clone itself: Relative to the germline gene, one junction end is altered; a read error may explain this. Other DNA sequences in this specimen translate into the identical CDR3.

This sequence was found in an adult in good health and CMV-seronegative. The chain has TRBV30 and TRBJ1-1; no firm D call. The sequencing input was memory CD4+ T cells from blood. CDR3 sequence (DNA): TGCGCCTGGAGTAAGGGTGAAAGGAACACTGAAGCTTTCTTT. Residues: CAWSKGERNTEAFF. Complete variable domain (other parts from reference TRBV30 and TRBJ1-1): SQTIHQWPATLVQPVGSPLSLECTVEGTSNPNLYWYRQAAGRGLQLLFYSVGIGQISSEVPQNLSASRPQDRQFILSSKKLLLSDSGFYLCAWSKGERNTEAFFGQGTRLTVV.